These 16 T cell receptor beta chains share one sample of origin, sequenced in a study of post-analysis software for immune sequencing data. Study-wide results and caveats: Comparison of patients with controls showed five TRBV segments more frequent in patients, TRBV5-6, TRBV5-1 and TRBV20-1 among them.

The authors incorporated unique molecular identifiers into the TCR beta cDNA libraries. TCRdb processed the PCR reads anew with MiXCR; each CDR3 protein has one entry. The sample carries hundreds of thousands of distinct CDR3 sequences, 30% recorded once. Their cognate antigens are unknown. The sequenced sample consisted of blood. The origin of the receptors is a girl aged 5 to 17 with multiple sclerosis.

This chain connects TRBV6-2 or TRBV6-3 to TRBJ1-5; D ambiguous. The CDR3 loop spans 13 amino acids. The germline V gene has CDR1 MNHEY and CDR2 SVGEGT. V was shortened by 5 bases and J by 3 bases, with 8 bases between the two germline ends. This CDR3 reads CASSTSNNQPQHF. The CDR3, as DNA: TGTGCCAGCAGTACAAGCAACAATCAGCCCCAGCATTTT.

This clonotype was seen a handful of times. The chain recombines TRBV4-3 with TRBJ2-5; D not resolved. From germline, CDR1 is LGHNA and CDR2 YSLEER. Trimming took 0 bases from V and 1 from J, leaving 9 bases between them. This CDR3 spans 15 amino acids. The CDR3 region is CASSQDFQRQETQYF. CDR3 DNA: TGCGCCAGCAGCCAAGATTTCCAGCGCCAAGAGACCCAGTACTTC.

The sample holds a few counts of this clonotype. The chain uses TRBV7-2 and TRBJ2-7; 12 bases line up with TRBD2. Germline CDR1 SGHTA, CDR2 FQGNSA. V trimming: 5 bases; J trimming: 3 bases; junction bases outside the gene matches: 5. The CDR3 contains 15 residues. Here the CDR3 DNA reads TGTGCCAGCAGCACTAGCGGGAGGATTAGCTACGAGCAGTACTTC. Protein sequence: CASSTSGRISYEQYF.

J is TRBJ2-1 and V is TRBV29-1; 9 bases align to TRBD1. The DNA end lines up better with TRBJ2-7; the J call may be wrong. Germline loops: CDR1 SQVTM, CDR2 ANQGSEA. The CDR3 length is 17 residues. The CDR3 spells CSVGGVIQGARADEQYF. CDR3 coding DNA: TGCAGCGTTGGGGGGGTCATACAGGGGGCGCGGGCCGATGAGCAGTACTTC.

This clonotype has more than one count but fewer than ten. The CDR3 DNA is TGTGCCACCAGCAGTGCCAGACTAGCGGCAACCTACAATGAGCAGTTCTTC. This codes for CATSSARLAATYNEQFF. The V gene is TRBV15, the J gene TRBJ2-1; 9 positions match TRBD2. The V gene end was trimmed by 3 bases and the J gene end by 2 bases; junction bases not matched to a gene: 8. There are 17 residues in the CDR3. Per germline, CDR1 LNHNV and CDR2 YYDKDF (reference sequence). Complete variable domain (other parts from reference TRBV15 and TRBJ2-1): DAMVIQNPRYQVTQFGKPVTLSCSQTLNHNVMYWYQQKSSQAPKLLFHYYDKDFNNEADTPDNFQSRRPNTSFCFLDIRSPGLGDTAMYLCATSSARLAATYNEQFFGPGTRLTVL.

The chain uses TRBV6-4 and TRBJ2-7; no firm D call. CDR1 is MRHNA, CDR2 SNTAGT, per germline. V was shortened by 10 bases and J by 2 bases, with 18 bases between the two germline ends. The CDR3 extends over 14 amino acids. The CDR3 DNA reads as TGTGCCACCCAGACGCGATACCCTGCCTACGAGCAGTACTTC. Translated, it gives CATQTRYPAYEQYF.

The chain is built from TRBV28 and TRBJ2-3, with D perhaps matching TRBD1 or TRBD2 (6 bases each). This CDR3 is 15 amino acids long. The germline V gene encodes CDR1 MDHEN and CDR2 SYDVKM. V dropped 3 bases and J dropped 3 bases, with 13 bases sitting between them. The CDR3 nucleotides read TGTGCCAGCAGTTTGATAGGGGGGAGGACAGATACGCAGTATTTT. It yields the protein CASSLIGGRTDTQYF.

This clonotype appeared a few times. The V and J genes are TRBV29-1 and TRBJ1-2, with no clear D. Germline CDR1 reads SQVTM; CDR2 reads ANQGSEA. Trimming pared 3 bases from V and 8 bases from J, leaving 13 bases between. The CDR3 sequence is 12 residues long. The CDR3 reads CSVDAPARGYTF. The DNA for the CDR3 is TGCAGCGTTGATGCCCCGGCGAGAGGCTACACCTTC. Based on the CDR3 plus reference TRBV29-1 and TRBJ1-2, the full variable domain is SAVISQKPSRDICQRGTSLTIQCQVDSQVTMMFWYRQQPGQSLTLIATANQGSEATYESGFVIDKFPISRPNLTFSTLTVSNMSPEDSSIYLCSVDAPARGYTFGSGTRLTVV.

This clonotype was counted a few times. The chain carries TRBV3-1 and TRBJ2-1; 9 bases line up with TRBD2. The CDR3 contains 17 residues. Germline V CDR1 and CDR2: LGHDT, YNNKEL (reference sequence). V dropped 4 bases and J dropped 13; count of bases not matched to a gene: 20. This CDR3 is CASSLPLEGSGSPEQFF. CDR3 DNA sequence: TGTGCCAGCAGCCTCCCTCTTGAGGGTAGCGGGAGTCCCGAACAGTTCTTC.

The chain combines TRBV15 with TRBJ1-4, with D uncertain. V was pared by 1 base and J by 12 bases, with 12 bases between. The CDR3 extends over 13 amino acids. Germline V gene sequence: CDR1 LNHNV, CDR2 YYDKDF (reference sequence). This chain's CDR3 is CATSRAGDWELFF. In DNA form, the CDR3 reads TGTGCCACCAGCAGAGCAGGAGATTGGGAACTGTTTTTT. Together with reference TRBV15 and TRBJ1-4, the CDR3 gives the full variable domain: DAMVIQNPRYQVTQFGKPVTLSCSQTLNHNVMYWYQQKSSQAPKLLFHYYDKDFNNEADTPDNFQSRRPNTSFCFLDIRSPGLGDTAMYLCATSRAGDWELFFGSGTQLSVL.

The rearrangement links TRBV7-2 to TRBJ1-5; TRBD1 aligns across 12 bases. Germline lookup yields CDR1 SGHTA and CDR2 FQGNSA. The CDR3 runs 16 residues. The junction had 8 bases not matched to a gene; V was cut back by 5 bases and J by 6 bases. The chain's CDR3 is CASSPLGQGAAQPQHF. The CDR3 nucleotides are TGTGCCAGCAGCCCGCTGGGACAGGGGGCCGCTCAGCCCCAGCATTTT.

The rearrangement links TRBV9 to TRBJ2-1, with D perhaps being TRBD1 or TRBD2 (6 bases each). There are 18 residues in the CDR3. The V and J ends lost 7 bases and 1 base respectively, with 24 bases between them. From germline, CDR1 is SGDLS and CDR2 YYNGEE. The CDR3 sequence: CASGALGVGGGSYNEQFF. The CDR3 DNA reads TGTGCCAGCGGTGCCCTTGGGGTAGGGGGAGGTTCCTACAATGAGCAGTTCTTC.

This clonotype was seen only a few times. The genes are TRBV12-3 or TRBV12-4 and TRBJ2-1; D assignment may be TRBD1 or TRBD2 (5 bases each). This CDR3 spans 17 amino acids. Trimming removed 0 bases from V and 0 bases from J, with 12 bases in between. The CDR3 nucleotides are TGTGCCAGCAGTTTAGCTGTGGGGGAGAGCTCCTACAATGAGCAGTTCTTC. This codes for CASSLAVGESSYNEQFF.

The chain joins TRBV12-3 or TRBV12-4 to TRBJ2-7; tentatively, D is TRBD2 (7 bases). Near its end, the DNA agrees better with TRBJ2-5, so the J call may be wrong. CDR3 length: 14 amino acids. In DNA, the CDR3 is TGTGCCAGCGCGGGCGGGGGCGCGGAAGAGACCCAGTACTTC. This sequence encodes CASAGGGAEETQYF.

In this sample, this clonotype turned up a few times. CDR3 coding DNA: TGTGCCAGCAGTTTTGATCCCCGCCTCAAAGGGACAGAAGTATATGGCTACACCTTC. Its translation is CASSFDPRLKGTEVYGYTF. The chain recombines TRBV27 with TRBJ1-2; 7 bases align to TRBD1. Germline CDR1 and CDR2: MNHEY and SMNVEV (reference sequence). The CDR3 contains 19 residues. V dropped 3 bases and J dropped 5; count of bases not matched to a gene: 21.

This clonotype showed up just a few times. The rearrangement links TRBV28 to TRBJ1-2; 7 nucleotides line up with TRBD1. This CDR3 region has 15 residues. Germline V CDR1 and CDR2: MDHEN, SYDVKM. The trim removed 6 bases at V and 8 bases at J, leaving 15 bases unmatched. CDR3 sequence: CASSRRRTGLSGYTF. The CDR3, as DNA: TGTGCCAGCAGCCGTAGGAGGACAGGATTGAGCGGCTACACCTTC.